These 18 T cell receptor beta chains originate from one sample sequenced in a study of OX40 agonist ivuxolimab in advanced cancers. Only in-frame clones appear in the TCRdb table, and some are missing; sequencing was by immunoSEQ multiplex PCR. This sample has 40,000 to 60,000 clones, with almost 90% found just once. Sequenced material: CD4+ or CD8+ T cells sorted from blood, taken in a trial of the OX40 agonist ivuxolimab. The receptors come from an adult with an advanced solid tumor such as melanoma, head and neck, liver or kidney cancer.

This sequence joins TRBV5-1 and TRBJ2-5, with D hard to call. The length of the CDR3 is 13 residues. Germline CDR1 is SGHRS and CDR2 is YFSETQ. V dropped 0 bases and J dropped 3 bases, with 6 bases sitting between them. The CDR3 sequence is CASSLGPEETQYF. In nucleotides, the CDR3 is TGCGCCAGCAGCTTGGGCCCAGAAGAGACCCAGTACTTC.

This clone was seen only once. The chain links TRBV6-7 to TRBJ2-3; TRBD1 matches 8 bases. TRBV6-7 is an ORF, with its function uncertain. The V segment lost 6 bases and the J segment 8 bases; nucleotides outside the gene matches: 4. This CDR3 contains 12 residues. The CDR3 bases are TGTGCCAGCAGCCCACAGGGGGGTACGCAGTATTTT. Residues: CASSPQGGTQYF.

The chain recombines TRBV6-5 with TRBJ2-7; D tentatively fits TRBD1 or TRBD2 (5 bases each). V shed 0 bases and J shed 2 bases, with 11 bases lying between them. This CDR3 contains 15 residues. The V gene's germline CDR1 is MNHEY and CDR2 SVGAGI. CDR3 amino acids: CASSYSFGTTYEQYF. DNA for the CDR3: TGTGCCAGCAGTTACTCGTTCGGGACGACCTACGAGCAGTACTTC.

This chain links TRBV30 with TRBJ2-7; 9 bases are shared with TRBD1. Germline V CDR1 and CDR2: GTSNPN, SVGIG (reference sequence). The junction had 7 bases not matched to a gene; V was cut back by 5 bases and J by 5 bases. This CDR3 spans 13 amino acids. In DNA, the CDR3 is TGTGCCTGGCCGGACAGGGGTTTCCACGAGCAGTACTTC. It codes for CAWPDRGFHEQYF.

V and J are TRBV6-5 and TRBJ1-5; no clear D gene. The CDR3 spans 13 residues. Trimming took 6 bases from V and 2 from J, leaving 8 bases between them. CDR1 is MNHEY, CDR2 SVGAGI, per germline. The CDR3 bases are TGTGCCAGCAGCCACGTGGGCAATCAGCCCCAGCATTTT. Protein: CASSHVGNQPQHF.

The chain is built from TRBV6-5 and TRBJ2-7; D possibly corresponds to TRBD1 (6 bases). CDR1 is MNHEY, CDR2 SVGAGI, per germline. Between the trimmed V and J ends, which lost 8 bases and 1 base, there was a span of 15 bases. CDR3 length: 14 amino acids. The CDR3 here is CASEGQGESYEQYF. DNA of the CDR3: TGTGCCAGCGAGGGACAAGGGGAATCCTACGAGCAGTACTTC.

The chain combines TRBV28 with TRBJ2-1; tentatively, D is TRBD1 or TRBD2 (5 bases each). V was trimmed by 5 bases and J by 14 bases, leaving 13 bases between them. This CDR3 comprises 11 residues. The germline CDR1 and CDR2 sequences are MDHEN and SYDVKM. Here the CDR3 DNA reads TGTGCCAGCAGTGGACGGGACCCCGAGTTCTTC. Translation gives CASSGRDPEFF.

This rearrangement joins TRBV7-3 to TRBJ2-2; TRBD2 is a possible D gene (5 bases). The V gene's germline CDR1 is SGHTA and CDR2 FQGTGA. This CDR3 comprises 15 residues. With 2 bases removed from V and 7 bases from J, the gap between germline ends came to 14 bases. CDR3 sequence: CASSLSLRAGGELFF. CDR3 DNA sequence: TGTGCCAGCAGCTTATCTCTTCGGGCGGGCGGGGAGCTGTTTTTT.

The rearrangement joins TRBV15 to TRBJ2-1, with 8 bases fitting TRBD2. Unmatched junction bases numbered 6, after V lost 1 base and J lost 10 bases. This CDR3 comprises 14 residues. The germline V gene encodes CDR1 LNHNV and CDR2 YYDKDF (reference sequence). This chain's CDR3 is CATSRAGGPSEQFF. The CDR3 nucleotides are TGTGCCACCAGCAGAGCGGGAGGGCCATCCGAGCAGTTCTTC.

V gene TRBV20-1 combines with J gene TRBJ2-3; D might be TRBD1 (6 bases). V lost 7 bases, J lost 6 bases, and 11 bases lay in between. The CDR3 length is 11 residues. Germline CDR1 and CDR2: DFQATT and SNEGSKA (reference sequence). Here the CDR3 reads CSGLDRDTQYF. The CDR3 coding sequence is TGCAGTGGTCTAGACAGGGATACGCAGTATTTT.

The CDR3 spells CASSAGTSTGETQYF. CDR3 nucleotide sequence: TGTGCCAGCAGCGCAGGGACTAGCACTGGGGAGACCCAGTACTTC. The gene calls are TRBV7-9 and TRBJ2-5; TRBD2 matches at 9 bases. The V segment lost 5 bases and the J segment 5 bases; nucleotides outside the gene matches: 9. CDR3 length: 15 amino acids. CDR1 SEHNR and CDR2 FQNEAQ come from the germline V gene (reference sequence).

Within the sample, this clone is medium-sized. The J gene is TRBJ1-2, the V gene TRBV29-1; D perhaps matches TRBD1 (6 bases). CDR1 is SQVTM, CDR2 ANQGSEA, per germline. The V gene lost 4 bases and the J gene lost 4 bases, with 10 bases spanning the gap. The length of the CDR3 is 12 residues. Here the CDR3 reads CSVVEGGYGYTF. CDR3 bases: TGCAGCGTTGTGGAGGGGGGCTATGGCTACACCTTC.

CDR3 sequence reads: CASSLRSSDEQYF. As DNA, the CDR3 is TGTGCCAGCAGCTTAAGGAGTTCAGACGAGCAGTACTTC. V and J are TRBV7-9 and TRBJ2-7; D call uncertain. Trimming removed 2 bases from V and 5 bases from J, with 10 bases in between. The CDR3 totals 13 residues. The germline CDR1 and CDR2 sequences are SEHNR and FQNEAQ (reference sequence).

This clone was counted between two and nine times. The J gene is TRBJ2-1, the V gene TRBV2, with 8 nucleotides matching TRBD2. V shed 1 base and J 7 bases; nucleotides not matched to a gene: 6. This CDR3 is 15 amino acids long. CDR1 is SNHLY and CDR2 is FYNNEI in the germline V gene. Here the CDR3 reads CASSEEVSGANEQFF. DNA for the CDR3: TGTGCCAGCAGTGAAGAGGTTAGCGGGGCAAATGAGCAGTTCTTC.

The chain employs TRBV27 and TRBJ1-3, with D perhaps matching TRBD1 (5 bases). Germline CDR1 is MNHEY and CDR2 is SMNVEV (reference sequence). Trimming cost V 5 bases and J 4 bases, with 18 bases left between them. The CDR3 loop spans 16 amino acids. The CDR3 DNA reads TGTGCCAGCAGTCCGTCTCCCACGGGGGGGGGAAACACCATATATTTT. This sequence encodes CASSPSPTGGGNTIYF.

V gene TRBV11-2 combines with J gene TRBJ2-3; D gene ambiguous. In germline, CDR1 is SGHAT, CDR2 FQNNGV. V gave up 2 bases and J gave up 5 bases, with 5 bases separating them. The CDR3 runs 12 residues. Here the CDR3 DNA reads TGTGCCAGCAGCTTAATTGGAGATACGCAGTATTTT. Its translation is CASSLIGDTQYF.

The rearrangement joins TRBV6-5 to TRBJ1-2; no reliable D call. The CDR3 is 15 amino acids. The V end was cut by 0 bases, the J end by 6 bases, with 14 bases between. CDR1 and CDR2 (germline): MNHEY, SVGAGI. CDR3 in amino acids: CASSYSFGQFDGYTF. For the CDR3, the DNA is TGTGCCAGCAGTTACTCGTTTGGGCAGTTTGATGGCTACACCTTC.

The V and J genes are TRBV10-1 and TRBJ2-5, with TRBD2 matching 10 bases. CDR3 length: 16 residues. Looked up from germline, CDR1 is WNHNN and CDR2 is SYGVQD (reference sequence). Unmatched junction bases numbered 4, after V lost 2 bases and J lost 1 base. CDR3 DNA: TGCGCCAGCAGTGAGGAGGCTAGCGGGGGCCAAGAGACCCAGTACTTC. Amino acids: CASSEEASGGQETQYF.